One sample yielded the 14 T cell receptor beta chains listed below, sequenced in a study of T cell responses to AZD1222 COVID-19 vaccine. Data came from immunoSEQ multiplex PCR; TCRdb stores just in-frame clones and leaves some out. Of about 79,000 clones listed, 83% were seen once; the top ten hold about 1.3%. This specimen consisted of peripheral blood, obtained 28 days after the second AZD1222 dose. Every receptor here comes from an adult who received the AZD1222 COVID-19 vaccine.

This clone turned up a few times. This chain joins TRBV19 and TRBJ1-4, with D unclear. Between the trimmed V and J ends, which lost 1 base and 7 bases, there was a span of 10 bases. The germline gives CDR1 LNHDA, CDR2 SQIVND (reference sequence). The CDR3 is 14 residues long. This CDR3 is CASSIGPSGEKLFF. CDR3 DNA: TGTGCCAGTAGTATAGGGCCGAGCGGTGAAAAACTGTTTTTT. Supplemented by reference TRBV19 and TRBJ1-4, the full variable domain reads DGGITQSPKYLFRKEGQNVTLSCEQNLNHDAMYWYRQDPGQGLRLIYYSQIVNDFQKGDIAEGYSVSREKKESFPLTVTSAQKNPTAFYLCASSIGPSGEKLFFGSGTQLSVL.

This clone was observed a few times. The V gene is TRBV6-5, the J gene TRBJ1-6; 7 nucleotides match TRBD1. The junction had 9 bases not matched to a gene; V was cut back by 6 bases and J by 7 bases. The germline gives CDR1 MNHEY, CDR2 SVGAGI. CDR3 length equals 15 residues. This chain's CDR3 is CASSRRGRGNSPLHF. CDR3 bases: TGTGCCAGCAGCCGCCGCGGCAGGGGGAATTCACCCCTCCACTTT.

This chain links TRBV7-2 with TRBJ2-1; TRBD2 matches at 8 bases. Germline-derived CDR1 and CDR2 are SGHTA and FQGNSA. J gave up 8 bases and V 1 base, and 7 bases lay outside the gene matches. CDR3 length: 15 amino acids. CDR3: CASSLVVSGIDEQFF. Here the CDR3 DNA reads TGTGCCAGCAGCTTAGTGGTTAGCGGGATCGATGAGCAGTTCTTC.

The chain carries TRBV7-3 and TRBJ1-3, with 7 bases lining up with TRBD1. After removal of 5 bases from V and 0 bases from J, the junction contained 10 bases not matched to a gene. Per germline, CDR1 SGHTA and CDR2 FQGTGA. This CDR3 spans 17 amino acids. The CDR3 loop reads CASSPTGTDPSGNTIYF. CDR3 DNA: TGTGCCAGCAGCCCCACGGGGACAGACCCCTCTGGAAACACCATATATTTT.

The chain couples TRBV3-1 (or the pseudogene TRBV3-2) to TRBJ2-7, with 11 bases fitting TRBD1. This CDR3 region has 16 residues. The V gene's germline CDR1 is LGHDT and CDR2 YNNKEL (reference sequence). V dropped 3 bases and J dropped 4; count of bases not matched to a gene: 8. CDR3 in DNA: TGTGCCAGCAGCCACCAACCCGGGACAGGGGGTTACGAGCAGTACTTC. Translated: CASSHQPGTGGYEQYF.

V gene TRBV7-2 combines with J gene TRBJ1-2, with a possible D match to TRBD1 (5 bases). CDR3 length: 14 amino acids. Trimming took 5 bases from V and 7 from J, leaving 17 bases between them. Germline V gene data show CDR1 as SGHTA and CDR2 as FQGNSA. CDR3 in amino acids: CASSPGPPMGGYTF. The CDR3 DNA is TGTGCCAGCAGCCCGGGACCTCCAATGGGTGGCTACACCTTC.

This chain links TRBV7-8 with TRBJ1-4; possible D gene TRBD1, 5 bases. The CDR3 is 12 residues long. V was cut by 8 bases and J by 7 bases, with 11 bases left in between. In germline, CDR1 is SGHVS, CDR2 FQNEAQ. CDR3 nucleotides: TGTGCCAGCTCGCCAGGGAGTGAAAAACTGTTTTTT. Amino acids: CASSPGSEKLFF.

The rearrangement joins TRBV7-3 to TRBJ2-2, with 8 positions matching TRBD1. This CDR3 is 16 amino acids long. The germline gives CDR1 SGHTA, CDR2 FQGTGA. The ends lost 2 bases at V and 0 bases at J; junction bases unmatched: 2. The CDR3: CASSLPGGANTGELFF. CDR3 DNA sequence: TGTGCCAGCAGCTTACCAGGGGGCGCGAACACCGGGGAGCTGTTTTTT.

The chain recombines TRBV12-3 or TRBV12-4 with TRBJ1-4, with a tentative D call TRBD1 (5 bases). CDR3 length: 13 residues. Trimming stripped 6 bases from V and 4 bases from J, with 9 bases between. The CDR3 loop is CASRRRGNEKLFF. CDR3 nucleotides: TGTGCCAGCAGGCGAAGGGGTAATGAAAAACTGTTTTTT.

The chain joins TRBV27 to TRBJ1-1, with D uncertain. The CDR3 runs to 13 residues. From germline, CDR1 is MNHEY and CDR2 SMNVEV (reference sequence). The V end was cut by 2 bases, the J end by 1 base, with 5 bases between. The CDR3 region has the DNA TGTGCCAGCAGTTTAGGGAGGAACACTGAAGCTTTCTTT. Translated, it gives CASSLGRNTEAFF.

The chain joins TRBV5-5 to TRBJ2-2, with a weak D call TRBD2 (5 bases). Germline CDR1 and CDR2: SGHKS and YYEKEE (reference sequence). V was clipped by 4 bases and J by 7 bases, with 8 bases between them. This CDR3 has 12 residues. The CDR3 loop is CASSRTGGELFF. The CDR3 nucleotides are TGTGCCAGCAGCCGGACTGGCGGGGAGCTGTTTTTT.

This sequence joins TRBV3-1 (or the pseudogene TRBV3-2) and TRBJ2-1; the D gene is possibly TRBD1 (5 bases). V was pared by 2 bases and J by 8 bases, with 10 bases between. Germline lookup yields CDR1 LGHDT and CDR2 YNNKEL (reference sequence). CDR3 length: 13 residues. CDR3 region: CASSQSGWYEQFF. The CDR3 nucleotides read TGTGCCAGCAGCCAATCAGGGTGGTATGAGCAGTTCTTC.

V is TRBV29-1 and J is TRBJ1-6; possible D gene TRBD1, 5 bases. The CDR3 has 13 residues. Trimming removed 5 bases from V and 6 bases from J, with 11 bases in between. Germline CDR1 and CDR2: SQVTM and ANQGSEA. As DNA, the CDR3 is TGCAGCGTTCTACAGGAGAGTAATTCACCCCTCCACTTT. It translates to CSVLQESNSPLHF.

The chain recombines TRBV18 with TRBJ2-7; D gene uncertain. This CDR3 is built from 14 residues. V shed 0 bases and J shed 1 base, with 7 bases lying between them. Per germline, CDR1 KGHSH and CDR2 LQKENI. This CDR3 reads CASSPPDTSYEQYF. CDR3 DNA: TGTGCCAGCTCACCACCCGACACATCCTACGAGCAGTACTTC.